Below, 25 T cell receptor beta chains from the same sample are listed, as sequenced in a study of T cell responses to AZD1222 COVID-19 vaccine. The assay was immunoSEQ multiplex PCR, and TCRdb's table has in-frame clones only and misses some. The sample lists over 100,000 clones, about 87% occurring once. Specimen: peripheral blood, collected on day 0 of AZD1222 vaccination. Receptors were obtained from an adult in good health.

The rearrangement links TRBV19 to TRBJ1-4, with D possibly matching TRBD1 (6 bases). The CDR3 runs 16 residues. Per the germline V gene, CDR1 is LNHDA and CDR2 is SQIVND (reference sequence). The V end lost 7 bases, the J end lost 0 bases, and 15 bases lay between the germline ends. The CDR3 sequence: CASNGQGLTTNEKLFF. The CDR3 DNA follows: TGTGCCAGTAATGGGCAGGGGCTTACAACTAATGAAAAACTGTTTTTT. Based on the CDR3 plus reference TRBV19 and TRBJ1-4, the full variable domain is DGGITQSPKYLFRKEGQNVTLSCEQNLNHDAMYWYRQDPGQGLRLIYYSQIVNDFQKGDIAEGYSVSREKKESFPLTVTSAQKNPTAFYLCASNGQGLTTNEKLFFGSGTQLSVL.

The chain is built from TRBV6-5 and TRBJ1-2; D not certain. The CDR3 is 15 residues long. From germline, CDR1 is MNHEY and CDR2 SVGAGI. The V and J ends lost 0 bases and 7 bases respectively, with 15 bases between them. In nucleotides, the CDR3 is TGTGCCAGCAGTTACTCCCCTGACCCGGCGGGTGGCTACACCTTC. This sequence encodes CASSYSPDPAGGYTF.

The V and J genes are TRBV29-1 and TRBJ2-3; 11 positions match TRBD2. Germline CDR1 is SQVTM and CDR2 is ANQGSEA. This CDR3 spans 14 amino acids. Trimming cost V 4 bases and J 5 bases; bases outside gene matches: 5. The CDR3 coding sequence is TGCAGCGTTGGGAAGGGGACTAGCGGAGATACGCAGTATTTT. It translates to CSVGKGTSGDTQYF.

This clone was detected only a few times. The rearrangement uses TRBV6-5 and TRBJ1-4; unclear D gene. From germline, CDR1 is MNHEY and CDR2 SVGAGI. V dropped 6 bases and J dropped 5 bases, with 13 bases sitting between them. This CDR3 contains 14 residues. The CDR3 nucleotides read TGTGCCAGCAGCCTCTACACAGAAAATGAAAAACTGTTTTTT. Protein sequence: CASSLYTENEKLFF.

In this sample, this clone turned up a few times. The V and J genes are TRBV12-3 or TRBV12-4 and TRBJ1-1; D not certain. The CDR3 has 13 amino acids. V lost 3 bases, J lost 4 bases, and 9 bases lay in between. In DNA, the CDR3 is TGTGCCAGCAGTTTTTTCCAGATCACTGAAGCTTTCTTT. Translation gives CASSFFQITEAFF.

The chain uses TRBV28 and TRBJ2-7; 8 bases fit TRBD1. The trim removed 11 bases at V and 3 bases at J, leaving 6 bases unmatched. Germline V gene data show CDR1 as MDHEN and CDR2 as SYDVKM. CDR3 length equals 12 residues. CDR3 protein: CACRDRFYEQYF. CDR3 coding DNA: TGTGCCTGCCGGGACAGGTTCTACGAGCAGTACTTC.

V and J are TRBV15 and TRBJ2-7, with 15 bases fitting TRBD2. Trimming removed 1 base from V and 0 bases from J; junction bases left unmatched: 4. Germline V gives CDR1 LNHNV, CDR2 YYDKDF (reference sequence). This CDR3 spans 18 amino acids. CDR3 in amino acids: CATSRGTSGGENSYEQYF. The CDR3 DNA is TGTGCCACCAGCAGAGGGACTAGCGGGGGGGAAAACTCCTACGAGCAGTACTTC.

This sequence joins TRBV20-1 and TRBJ1-3; D gene ambiguous. Germline CDR1 is DFQATT and CDR2 is SNEGSKA (reference sequence). The V gene lost 3 bases and the J gene lost 6 bases, with 6 bases spanning the gap. The CDR3 has 11 amino acids. The CDR3 loop reads CSARGLNTIYF. CDR3 coding DNA: TGCAGTGCTAGGGGGTTAAACACCATATATTTT.

This clone was seen just once. The V call is TRBV19, the J call TRBJ1-2, with D perhaps matching TRBD1 (6 bases). In germline, CDR1 is LNHDA, CDR2 SQIVND (reference sequence). CDR3 size: 15 residues. Trimming shortened V by 1 base and J by 4 bases, and 13 bases separated the two germline ends. This CDR3 reads CASSIGRGATYGYTF. In DNA form, the CDR3 reads TGTGCCAGTAGTATAGGTCGGGGGGCGACCTATGGCTACACCTTC.

The V gene is TRBV9, the J gene TRBJ2-5; the D call may be TRBD1 or TRBD2 (5 bases each). The CDR3 is 16 residues long. V lost 4 bases and J lost 1, with 17 bases in between. Germline values: CDR1 SGDLS, CDR2 YYNGEE. In DNA form, the CDR3 reads TGTGCCAGCAGCTTATCCCTAGGGGACCGCCAAGAGACCCAGTACTTC. Its translation is CASSLSLGDRQETQYF. The variable domain in full, with the rest retrieved from reference TRBV9 and TRBJ2-5, is DSGVTQTPKHLITATGQRVTLRCSPRSGDLSVYWYQQSLDQGLQFLIQYYNGEERAKGNILERFSAQQFPDLHSELNLSSLELGDSALYFCASSLSLGDRQETQYFGPGTRLLVL.

This sequence joins TRBV6-6 and TRBJ2-7; possibly TRBD2 for D (5 bases). Germline loops: CDR1 MNHNY, CDR2 SVGAGI (reference sequence). CDR3 size: 13 residues. Trimming left V 7 bases short and J 5 bases short, with 15 bases between. DNA for the CDR3: TGTGCCAGCAACCCCAGAGGGTTGCACGAGCAGTACTTC. It translates to CASNPRGLHEQYF.

The CDR3 region is CASSHTGDYGYTF. Here the CDR3 DNA reads TGTGCCAGCAGCCATACAGGAGACTATGGCTACACCTTC. The rearrangement joins TRBV7-9 to TRBJ1-2, with D possibly matching TRBD1 (5 bases). There are 13 residues in the CDR3. CDR1 and CDR2 (germline): SEHNR, FQNEAQ (reference sequence). Deletions cut 5 bases from V and 3 bases from J, with 10 bases between.

V is TRBV21-1 and J is TRBJ1-5; the D call of TRBD1 is as the table states it, not checked on the DNA. TRBV21-1 is flagged as a pseudogene. This CDR3 contains 20 residues. The CDR3 DNA follows: TGTGCCAGCAGCCCTCTAGTAGATTTTTGGGCTGACAGAATGAATCAGCCCCAGCATTTT. Translation: CASSPLVDFWADRMNQPQHF.

The rearrangement uses TRBV11-2 and TRBJ2-7; D not certain. Looked up from germline, CDR1 is SGHAT and CDR2 is FQNNGV. With 1 base removed from V and 0 bases from J, the gap between germline ends came to 13 bases. CDR3 length equals 16 residues. CDR3 DNA sequence: TGTGCCAGCAGCTTAGGGCCTGCGGAGTCCTCCTACGAGCAGTACTTC. The encoded protein is CASSLGPAESSYEQYF.

V is TRBV7-2 and J is TRBJ1-6, with D possibly TRBD1 on 5 matching bases. The length of the CDR3 is 16 residues. V lost 1 base to trimming and J lost 7 bases, with 14 bases between them. Germline assignment: CDR1 SGHTA and CDR2 FQGNSA. DNA of the CDR3: TGTGCCAGCAGCTTAGGGTCAGGGTCTCTCAATTCACCCCTCCACTTT. Protein sequence: CASSLGSGSLNSPLHF.

This chain joins TRBV5-5 and TRBJ2-3; possibly TRBD1 for D (6 bases). This CDR3 contains 14 residues. The V end lost 4 bases, the J end lost 3 bases, and 12 bases lay between the germline ends. Germline V gives CDR1 SGHKS, CDR2 YYEKEE (reference sequence). CDR3: CASSLQGQTDTQYF. DNA of the CDR3: TGTGCCAGCAGCCTACAGGGTCAGACAGATACGCAGTATTTT.

V is TRBV25-1 and J is TRBJ1-4; D may be TRBD1 (6 bases). The CDR3 spans 14 residues. V was trimmed by 7 bases and J by 3 bases, leaving 12 bases between them. Germline V gene sequence: CDR1 MGHDK, CDR2 SYGVNS. For the CDR3, the DNA is TGTGCCAGCACCACAGGGACCGCTAATGAAAAACTGTTTTTT. As protein: CASTTGTANEKLFF.

This clone occurred once. V and J are TRBV6-2 or TRBV6-3 and TRBJ1-1, with a possible D match to TRBD1 (6 bases). Trimming stripped 8 bases from V and 2 bases from J, with 15 bases between. This CDR3 has 14 amino acids. Per the germline V gene, CDR1 is MNHEY and CDR2 is SVGEGT. CDR3 DNA: TGTGCCAGCGGCCGTAACAGGGTCAACACTGAAGCTTTCTTT. This sequence encodes CASGRNRVNTEAFF.

The chain employs TRBV18 and TRBJ1-3; D remains ambiguous. The CDR3 runs 15 residues. V gave up 3 bases and J gave up 4 bases, with 13 bases separating them. The germline V gene encodes CDR1 KGHSH and CDR2 LQKENI. The CDR3 spells CASSPGITRGNTIYF. CDR3 coding DNA: TGTGCCAGCTCACCTGGAATAACGAGGGGAAACACCATATATTTT.

The chain links TRBV4-2 to TRBJ2-1; D not certain. CDR1 and CDR2 from the germline V gene are LGHNA and YNFKEQ. Between the trimmed V and J ends, which lost 0 bases and 9 bases, there was a span of 9 bases. The CDR3 is made up of 13 amino acids. This CDR3 reads CASSQDLTSEQFF. In DNA form, the CDR3 reads TGTGCCAGCAGCCAAGATCTCACCTCTGAGCAGTTCTTC.

The chain links TRBV7-2 to TRBJ2-1, with 7 positions matching TRBD2. V lost 3 bases to trimming and J lost 9 bases; unmatched junction nucleotides: 5. CDR1 and CDR2 (germline): SGHTA, FQGNSA. There are 13 residues in the CDR3. CDR3 loop: CASSFTLASEQFF. CDR3 bases: TGTGCCAGCAGCTTTACACTAGCGTCTGAGCAGTTCTTC.

J is TRBJ2-3 and V is TRBV6-1, with 7 bases aligning to TRBD2. This CDR3 contains 16 residues. CDR1 is MNHNS and CDR2 is SASEGT in the germline V gene. V lost 3 bases, J lost 6 bases, and 12 bases stayed unmatched. The CDR3 here is CASSDPYLAAVDTQYF. Here the CDR3 DNA reads TGTGCCAGCAGTGATCCATATCTAGCGGCCGTGGATACGCAGTATTTT.

The V and J genes are TRBV19 and TRBJ1-6, with 7 bases matching TRBD1. CDR1 and CDR2 from the germline V gene are LNHDA and SQIVND (reference sequence). The CDR3 totals 14 residues. Trimming at V came to 3 bases and at J to 8 bases, leaving 4 bases not matched to a gene. CDR3 DNA: TGTGCCAGTAGTATGGGGGACAGCCATTCACCCCTCCACTTT. It codes for CASSMGDSHSPLHF.

The chain carries TRBV21-1 and TRBJ1-2. TRBV21-1 is shown as a pseudogene. The CDR3 is made up of 16 amino acids. DNA for the CDR3: TGTGCCAGCAGCCCGGACGACCCGGACGGCAATTATGGCTACACCTTC. Translated: CASSPDDPDGNYGYTF.

This chain links TRBV6-5 with TRBJ2-1; 9 bases line up with TRBD1. CDR3 length equals 15 residues. Trimming took 6 bases from V and 4 from J; bases not matched to a gene: 7. Germline lookup yields CDR1 MNHEY and CDR2 SVGAGI. CDR3 protein: CASSFDRGGYNEQFF. For the CDR3, the DNA is TGTGCCAGCAGCTTTGACAGGGGGGGATACAATGAGCAGTTCTTC.